These 32 T cell receptor beta chains originate from one sample sequenced in a study of OX40 agonist ivuxolimab in advanced cancers. The repertoire was sequenced with immunoSEQ multiplex PCR; TCRdb's copy has only in-frame clones and lacks some. The repertoire includes about 98,000 clones, 93% of them detected once, and around 0.25% sits in the top ten. Sequencing used CD4+ or CD8+ T cells sorted from blood, obtained in a trial of the OX40 agonist ivuxolimab. These TCRs come from an adult with an advanced solid tumor such as melanoma, head and neck, liver or kidney cancer.

The chain couples TRBV2 to TRBJ1-4; 7 bases map to TRBD1. Germline loops: CDR1 SNHLY, CDR2 FYNNEI. J gave up 7 bases and V 6 bases, and 8 bases lay outside the gene matches. The CDR3 has 14 residues. The CDR3 DNA reads as TGTGCCAGCAGAGAGACAGGGATGGGTGAAAAACTGTTTTTT. It translates to CASRETGMGEKLFF. The whole variable domain, remainder taken from reference TRBV2 and TRBJ1-4, is EPEVTQTPSHQVTQMGQEVILRCVPISNHLYFYWYRQILGQKVEFLVSFYNNEISEKSEIFDDQFSVERPDGSNFTLKIRSTKLEDSAMYFCASRETGMGEKLFFGSGTQLSVL.

The chain has TRBV28 and TRBJ1-6; D is perhaps TRBD1 (5 bases). The CDR3 has 13 residues. Germline CDR1 MDHEN, CDR2 SYDVKM. With 5 bases removed from V and 10 bases from J, the gap between germline ends came to 12 bases. In nucleotides, the CDR3 is TGTGCCAGCAGTCTGTTCAGGGACTCACCCCTCCACTTT. It codes for CASSLFRDSPLHF.

The V and J genes are TRBV6-1 and TRBJ2-7; possibly TRBD1 for D (6 bases). V lost 9 bases and J 3 bases, leaving 18 bases between the germline ends. This CDR3 has 14 amino acids. CDR1 and CDR2 from the germline V gene are MNHNS and SASEGT. The CDR3: CASLNWGHNYEQYF. The DNA of the CDR3 is TGTGCCAGTTTGAATTGGGGGCATAACTACGAGCAGTACTTC.

The V call is TRBV6-1, the J call TRBJ1-5; a possible D gene is TRBD1 (5 bases). The germline gives CDR1 MNHNS, CDR2 SASEGT. CDR3 size: 14 residues. The V end lost 6 bases, the J end lost 2 bases, and 11 bases lay between the germline ends. CDR3 nucleotide sequence: TGTGCCAGCAGAGAGAGGGGCGGCAATCAGCCCCAGCATTTT. Protein sequence: CASRERGGNQPQHF.

The J gene is TRBJ2-1, the V gene TRBV7-9; TRBD2 aligns across 8 bases. Germline V gene sequence: CDR1 SEHNR, CDR2 FQNEAQ (reference sequence). With 6 bases clipped from V and 5 bases from J, the junction kept 12 bases outside the gene matches. The length of the CDR3 is 16 residues. DNA for the CDR3: TGTGCCAGCAGTGGCTGGGCAGCGGGGGAGGACAATGAGCAGTTCTTC. Encoded protein: CASSGWAAGEDNEQFF.

V gene TRBV28 combines with J gene TRBJ1-1; TRBD1 agrees at 7 bases. J lost 1 base, V lost 5 bases, and 4 bases had no gene match. CDR3 length: 14 residues. Germline values: CDR1 MDHEN, CDR2 SYDVKM. The CDR3 here is CASSLWTGNTEAFF. CDR3 in DNA: TGTGCCAGCAGTCTGTGGACAGGGAACACTGAAGCTTTCTTT.

The CDR3 here is CASSSISGGQPQHF. In DNA form, the CDR3 reads TGTGCCAGCAGTAGCATCTCGGGAGGTCAGCCCCAGCATTTT. This chain joins TRBV28 and TRBJ1-5; D ambiguous. V lost 5 bases to trimming and J lost 6 bases, with 14 bases between them. The CDR3 sequence is 14 residues long. The germline CDR1 and CDR2 sequences are MDHEN and SYDVKM. Variable domain in full (rest from reference TRBV28 and TRBJ1-5): DVKVTQSSRYLVKRTGEKVFLECVQDMDHENMFWYRQDPGLGLRLIYFSYDVKMKEKGDIPEGYSVSREKKERFSLILESASTNQTSMYLCASSSISGGQPQHFGDGTRLSIL.

The chain links TRBV6-6 to TRBJ2-1; D gene uncertain. Germline V gene data show CDR1 as MNHNY and CDR2 as SVGAGI (reference sequence). This CDR3 comprises 12 residues. The V gene lost 8 bases and the J gene lost 4 bases, with 9 bases spanning the gap. CDR3 in DNA: TGTGCCAGCGTTAACAATTACAATGAGCAGTTCTTC. Its protein is CASVNNYNEQFF.

V and J are TRBV28 and TRBJ1-1; no clear D gene. From germline, CDR1 is MDHEN and CDR2 SYDVKM. The CDR3 extends over 11 amino acids. V gave up 7 bases and J gave up 0 bases, with 3 bases separating them. CDR3 residues: CASNMNTEAFF. The CDR3 nucleotides read TGTGCCAGCAACATGAACACTGAAGCTTTCTTT. The entire variable domain, with the rest obtained from reference TRBV28 and TRBJ1-1, is as follows: DVKVTQSSRYLVKRTGEKVFLECVQDMDHENMFWYRQDPGLGLRLIYFSYDVKMKEKGDIPEGYSVSREKKERFSLILESASTNQTSMYLCASNMNTEAFFGQGTRLTVV.

The chain combines TRBV4-1 with TRBJ1-5; D unclear. Trimming removed 4 bases at V and 1 base at J, with 14 bases between. Germline V CDR1 and CDR2: MGHRA, YSYEKL. This CDR3 is built from 16 residues. This chain's CDR3 is CASSPGRAVSNQPQHF. CDR3 DNA: TGCGCCAGCAGCCCCGGGAGAGCGGTCAGCAATCAGCCCCAGCATTTT.

The CDR3 sequence: CASSLGQGFNEQFF. The CDR3 DNA sequence: TGTGCCAGCAGCTTGGGACAGGGATTTAATGAGCAGTTCTTC. This rearrangement joins TRBV7-9 to TRBJ2-1; TRBD1 matches at 9 bases. V dropped 3 bases and J dropped 7; count of bases not matched to a gene: 4. Germline-derived CDR1 and CDR2 are SEHNR and FQNEAQ (reference sequence). This CDR3 spans 14 amino acids.

This clone was counted a single time. This chain joins TRBV6-1 and TRBJ1-1; D ambiguous. V was cut by 5 bases and J by 6 bases, with 16 bases left in between. The CDR3 runs 14 residues. Germline V gene sequence: CDR1 MNHNS, CDR2 SASEGT. CDR3 in DNA: TGTGCCAGCAGTCTGGAGGTTTTCATTGCTGAAGCTTTCTTT. It yields the protein CASSLEVFIAEAFF.

The gene calls are TRBV21-1 and TRBJ1-5; TRBD1 reflects the table's D call only, with no check against the DNA. TRBV21-1 is a pseudogene. The CDR3 sequence is 16 residues long. The CDR3 DNA sequence: TGTGCCAGCAGCAGCGCAGACCGGGACAACAATCAGCCCCAGCATTTT. This gives the protein CASSSADRDNNQPQHF.

V usage is TRBV9 and J usage is TRBJ2-5; 12 bases are a match to TRBD2. The germline gives CDR1 SGDLS, CDR2 YYNGEE. Losses at the gene ends were 4 bases for V and 2 bases for J; bases not matched to a gene: 12. The CDR3 is 18 residues long. CDR3 loop: CASSPGGLAGPIQETQYF. CDR3 DNA sequence: TGTGCCAGCAGCCCTGGAGGACTAGCGGGGCCTATACAAGAGACCCAGTACTTC.

The V gene is TRBV30, the J gene TRBJ1-2; D gene uncertain. This CDR3 is 13 amino acids long. The germline gives CDR1 GTSNPN, CDR2 SVGIG (reference sequence). Trimming cost V 0 bases and J 4 bases, with 9 bases left between them. The CDR3 reads CAWSVLLSYGYTF. The CDR3 DNA sequence: TGTGCCTGGAGTGTACTTCTTTCCTATGGCTACACCTTC.

The V call is TRBV20-1, the J call TRBJ2-7; D gene uncertain. The CDR3 totals 10 residues. With 6 bases removed from V and 2 bases from J, the gap between germline ends came to 5 bases. The V gene's germline CDR1 is DFQATT and CDR2 SNEGSKA (reference sequence). The CDR3 nucleotides are TGCAGTGCACAAACCTACGAGCAGTACTTC. Residues: CSAQTYEQYF.

The chain links TRBV6-6 to TRBJ2-1; D perhaps matches TRBD2 (5 bases). The CDR3 is made up of 12 amino acids. Trimming stripped 5 bases from V and 8 bases from J, with 10 bases between. Germline values: CDR1 MNHNY, CDR2 SVGAGI (reference sequence). CDR3 DNA: TGTGCCAGCAGTCTAGCTTACGATGAGCAGTTCTTC. Its translation is CASSLAYDEQFF.

The chain couples TRBV27 to TRBJ2-2; tentative D call: TRBD1 (5 bases). From germline, CDR1 is MNHEY and CDR2 SMNVEV (reference sequence). This CDR3 comprises 16 residues. Trimming cost V 5 bases and J 7 bases, with 20 bases left between them. The CDR3 spells CASSLLPSGFGGELFF. In DNA, the CDR3 is TGTGCCAGCAGTCTACTCCCATCAGGGTTCGGCGGGGAGCTGTTTTTT.

This clone turned up a few times. The chain recombines TRBV2 with TRBJ1-1; D ambiguous. V lost 9 bases and J 4 bases, leaving 12 bases between the germline ends. The germline CDR1 and CDR2 sequences are SNHLY and FYNNEI. The CDR3 contains 12 residues. The CDR3 DNA is TGTGCCAGTTCCGGACCTGGCACTGAAGCTTTCTTT. Amino acids: CASSGPGTEAFF.

The sample holds one count of this clone. The chain has TRBV10-3 and TRBJ2-3; D is unclear. The germline CDR1 and CDR2 sequences are ENHRY and SYGVKD. The germline V and J ends were trimmed by 6 bases and 3 bases, with 4 bases remaining between them. The CDR3 contains 11 residues. The CDR3 loop reads CAIRRTDTQYF. The CDR3 bases are TGTGCCATCAGAAGAACAGATACGCAGTATTTT.

The chain has TRBV5-5 and TRBJ2-3; 11 positions agree with TRBD2. This CDR3 is built from 16 residues. V was pared by 4 bases and J by 4 bases, with 8 bases of the junction left unmatched. Per the germline V gene, CDR1 is SGHKS and CDR2 is YYEKEE (reference sequence). DNA for the CDR3: TGTGCCAGCAGCACCCTAGCGGGAGGAGGGGCAGATACGCAGTATTTT. Its protein product is CASSTLAGGGADTQYF.

This clone was seen only a few times. The CDR3 region is CASSLAQETQYF. The DNA of the CDR3 is TGCGCCAGCAGCTTGGCCCAAGAGACCCAGTACTTC. The rearrangement joins TRBV5-1 to TRBJ2-5; D gene unclear. Trimming took 0 bases from V and 1 from J, leaving 1 base between them. Germline CDR1 reads SGHRS; CDR2 reads YFSETQ. CDR3 length: 12 amino acids. Looking up the rest from reference TRBV5-1 and TRBJ2-5 gives the full variable domain: KAGVTQTPRYLIKTRGQQVTLSCSPISGHRSVSWYQQTPGQGLQFLFEYFSETQRNKGNFPGRFSGRQFSNSRSEMNVSTLELGDSALYLCASSLAQETQYFGPGTRLLVL.

This clone was detected once. This chain links TRBV6-5 with TRBJ2-1; D may be TRBD2 (6 bases). Germline V gives CDR1 MNHEY, CDR2 SVGAGI. V was shortened by 8 bases and J by 4 bases, with 15 bases between the two germline ends. The CDR3 extends over 14 amino acids. The CDR3 protein is CASLPGLPYNEQFF. The CDR3, as DNA: TGTGCCAGCTTACCGGGACTCCCTTACAATGAGCAGTTCTTC.

V and J are TRBV28 and TRBJ1-1; possible D gene TRBD1, 5 bases. This CDR3 has 14 residues. Germline loops: CDR1 MDHEN, CDR2 SYDVKM. The V end was cut by 1 base, the J end by 6 bases, with 12 bases between. The CDR3 region is CASSLSREPSEAFF. The CDR3 nucleotides read TGTGCCAGCAGTTTATCCAGGGAGCCCTCTGAAGCTTTCTTT.

This rearrangement joins TRBV6-6 to TRBJ1-5; a possible D gene is TRBD1 (6 bases). The germline V gene encodes CDR1 MNHNY and CDR2 SVGAGI (reference sequence). The CDR3 runs to 14 residues. Trimming took off 6 bases at V and 6 bases at J, with 15 bases between the two ends. The CDR3 sequence is CASSLGQFIQPQHF. The DNA for the CDR3 is TGTGCCAGCAGCCTAGGACAGTTTATTCAGCCCCAGCATTTT.

The V gene is TRBV30, the J gene TRBJ1-2; 7 bases match TRBD1. Germline V CDR1 and CDR2: GTSNPN, SVGIG (reference sequence). This CDR3 region has 14 residues. V gave up 4 bases and J gave up 9 bases; unmatched junction bases: 14. Here the CDR3 reads CAWNSRDRTLSYTF. CDR3 coding DNA: TGTGCCTGGAACTCCCGGGACAGAACCTTAAGCTACACCTTC.

This chain links TRBV4-2 with TRBJ2-1; 11 bases agree with TRBD2. The length of the CDR3 is 17 residues. V trimming: 0 bases; J trimming: 9 bases; junction bases outside the gene matches: 10. Germline V gene sequence: CDR1 LGHNA, CDR2 YNFKEQ. DNA of the CDR3: TGTGCCAGCAGCCAAGACGCACCGCCTAGCGGGAGGAGTGAGCAGTTCTTC. It specifies CASSQDAPPSGRSEQFF.

This clone was observed once. This rearrangement joins TRBV2 to TRBJ2-7; 7 nucleotides match TRBD2. The J segment lost 0 bases and the V segment lost 7 bases, leaving 6 bases of the junction unmatched. The CDR3 contains 14 residues. Germline lookup yields CDR1 SNHLY and CDR2 FYNNEI. DNA of the CDR3: TGTGCCAGCACTGGAGCGGGAAACTCCTACGAGCAGTACTTC. Its protein product is CASTGAGNSYEQYF. The variable domain in full, with the rest retrieved from reference TRBV2 and TRBJ2-7, is EPEVTQTPSHQVTQMGQEVILRCVPISNHLYFYWYRQILGQKVEFLVSFYNNEISEKSEIFDDQFSVERPDGSNFTLKIRSTKLEDSAMYFCASTGAGNSYEQYFGPGTRLTVT.

The V gene is TRBV30, the J gene TRBJ2-6, with unresolved D. Trimming left V 0 bases short and J 0 bases short, with 12 bases between. Germline loops: CDR1 GTSNPN, CDR2 SVGIG (reference sequence). There are 17 residues in the CDR3. For the CDR3, the DNA is TGTGCCTGGAGTGTAGGACGAACAAACTCTGGGGCCAACGTCCTGACTTTC. It translates to CAWSVGRTNSGANVLTF.

The CDR3 is CAWTSGVSYNEQFF. CDR3 DNA: TGTGCCTGGACAAGCGGGGTTTCCTACAATGAGCAGTTCTTC. The V call is TRBV30, the J call TRBJ2-1; 7 nucleotides align to TRBD2. Germline CDR1 reads GTSNPN; CDR2 reads SVGIG (reference sequence). The CDR3 is 14 residues long. J gave up 1 base and V 4 bases, and 4 bases lay outside the gene matches.

The chain is built from TRBV28 and TRBJ1-1, with D unclear. CDR3 size: 12 residues. The V gene lost 7 bases and the J gene lost 8 bases, with 14 bases spanning the gap. Germline V gives CDR1 MDHEN, CDR2 SYDVKM. CDR3 nucleotide sequence: TGTGCCAGCACCCTGAGAGGGATGGAAGCTTTCTTT. It yields the protein CASTLRGMEAFF.

This clone was seen once. The V and J genes are TRBV10-3 and TRBJ1-1, with no clear D. Germline V gene lookup returns CDR1 ENHRY and CDR2 SYGVKD. Trimming removed 2 bases at V and 0 bases at J, with 10 bases between. This CDR3 has 15 amino acids. The CDR3 DNA is TGTGCCATCAGTGAGGGGCGGACTATGAACACTGAAGCTTTCTTT. As protein: CAISEGRTMNTEAFF.